The entry that follows covers one TCR beta chain sequence. This record comes from a study of blood T cells in healthy people across ages. Total RNA extraction produced at least 6 micrograms (per sample) for the study. The authors ran a second PCR of roughly 6 to 12 cycles using a sample-barcoded 5' primer and a J-beta primer mix. TCRdb reprocessed the 5' RACE reads via MiXCR and lists one record per CDR3 protein. The sample contains around 1,800,000 distinct CDR3 sequences, 30% to 40% of which appear only once. The CDR3 spans 14 residues. The TCR originated in a human donor in good health. V usage is TRBV21-1 and J usage is TRBJ1-5; the D call in the table, TRBD1, was not verified against the DNA. TRBV21-1 is a pseudogene. Sequencing used blood. For the CDR3, the DNA is TGTGCCAGCAGCAGCGGGGGCTTGAATCAGCCCCAGCATTTT. It specifies CASSSGGLNQPQHF.